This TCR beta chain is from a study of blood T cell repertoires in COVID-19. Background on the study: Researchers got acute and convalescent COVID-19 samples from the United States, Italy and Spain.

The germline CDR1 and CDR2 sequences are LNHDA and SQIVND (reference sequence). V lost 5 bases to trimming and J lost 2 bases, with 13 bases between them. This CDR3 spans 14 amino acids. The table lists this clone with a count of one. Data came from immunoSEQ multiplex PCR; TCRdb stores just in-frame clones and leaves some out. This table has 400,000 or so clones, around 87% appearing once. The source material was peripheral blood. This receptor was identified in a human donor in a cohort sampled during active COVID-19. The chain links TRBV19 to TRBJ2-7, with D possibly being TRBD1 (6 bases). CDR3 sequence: CASSPQGGTYEQYF. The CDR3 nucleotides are TGTGCCAGTAGTCCTCAAGGGGGAACCTACGAGCAGTACTTC.